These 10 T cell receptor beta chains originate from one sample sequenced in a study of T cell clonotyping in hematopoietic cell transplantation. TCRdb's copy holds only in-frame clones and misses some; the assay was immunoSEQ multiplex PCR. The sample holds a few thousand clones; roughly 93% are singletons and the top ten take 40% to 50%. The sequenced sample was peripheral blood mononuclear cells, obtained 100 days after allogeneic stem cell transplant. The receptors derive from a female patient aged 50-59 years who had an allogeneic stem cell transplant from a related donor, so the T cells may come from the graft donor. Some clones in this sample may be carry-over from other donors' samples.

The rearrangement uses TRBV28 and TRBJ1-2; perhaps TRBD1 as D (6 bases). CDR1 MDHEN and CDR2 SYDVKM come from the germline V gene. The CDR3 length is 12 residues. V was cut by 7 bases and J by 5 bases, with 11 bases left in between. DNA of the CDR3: TGTGCCAGCATCTCGGACAGATATGGCTACACCTTC. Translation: CASISDRYGYTF.

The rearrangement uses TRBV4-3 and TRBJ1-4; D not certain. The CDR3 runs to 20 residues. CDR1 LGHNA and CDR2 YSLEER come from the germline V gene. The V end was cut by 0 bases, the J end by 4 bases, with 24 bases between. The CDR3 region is CASSQEAPRGPVFLNEKLFF. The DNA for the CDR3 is TGCGCCAGCAGCCAAGAAGCGCCGCGAGGGCCAGTATTTCTTAATGAAAAACTGTTTTTT.

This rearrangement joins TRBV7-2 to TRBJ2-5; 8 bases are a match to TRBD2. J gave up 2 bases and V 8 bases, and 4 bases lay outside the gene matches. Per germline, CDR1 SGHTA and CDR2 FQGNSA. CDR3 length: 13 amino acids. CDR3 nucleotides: TGTGCCAGCCGGGCTAGCGGGCAAGAGACCCAGTACTTC. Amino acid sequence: CASRASGQETQYF.

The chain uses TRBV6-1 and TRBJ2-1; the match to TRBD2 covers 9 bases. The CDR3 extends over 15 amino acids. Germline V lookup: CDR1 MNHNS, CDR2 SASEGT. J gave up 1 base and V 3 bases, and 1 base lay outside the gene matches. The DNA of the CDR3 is TGTGCCAGCAGTGACGCGGGAGGGTCCTACAATGAGCAGTTCTTC. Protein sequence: CASSDAGGSYNEQFF.

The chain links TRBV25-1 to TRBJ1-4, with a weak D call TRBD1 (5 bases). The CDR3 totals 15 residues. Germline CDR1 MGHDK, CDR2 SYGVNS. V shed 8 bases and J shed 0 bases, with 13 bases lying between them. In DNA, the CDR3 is TGTGCCAGCTTGGGGGGGACGGCAACTAATGAAAAACTGTTTTTT. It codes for CASLGGTATNEKLFF.

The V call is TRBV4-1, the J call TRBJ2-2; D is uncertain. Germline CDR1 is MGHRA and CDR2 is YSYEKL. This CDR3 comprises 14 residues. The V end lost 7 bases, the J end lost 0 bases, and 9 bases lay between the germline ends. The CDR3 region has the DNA TGCGCCAGCAACCCCGGCCCGAACACCGGGGAGCTGTTTTTT. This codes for CASNPGPNTGELFF.

The CDR3 sequence is CASSLEVGGTYEQYF. CDR3 nucleotides: TGTGCCAGCAGCTTAGAAGTGGGGGGAACCTACGAGCAGTACTTC. V usage is TRBV7-6 and J usage is TRBJ2-7; a possible D gene is TRBD2 (6 bases). CDR3 size: 15 residues. Germline CDR1 is SGHVS and CDR2 is FNYEAQ. V was shortened by 1 base and J by 2 bases, with 12 bases between the two germline ends.

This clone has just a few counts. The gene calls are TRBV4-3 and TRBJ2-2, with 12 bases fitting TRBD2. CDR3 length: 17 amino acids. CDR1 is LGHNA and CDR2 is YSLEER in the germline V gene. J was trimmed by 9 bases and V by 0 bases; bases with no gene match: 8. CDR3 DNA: TGCGCCAGCAGCCAAGATATTACTAGCGGGGGGTGGCGGGAGCTGTTTTTT. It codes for CASSQDITSGGWRELFF.

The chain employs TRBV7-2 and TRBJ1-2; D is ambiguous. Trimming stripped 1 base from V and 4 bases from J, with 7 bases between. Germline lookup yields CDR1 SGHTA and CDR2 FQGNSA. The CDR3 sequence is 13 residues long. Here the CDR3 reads CASSLGGFYGYTF. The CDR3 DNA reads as TGTGCCAGCAGCTTAGGCGGTTTCTATGGCTACACCTTC.

The CDR3 DNA reads as TGTGCCTGGAGTTCAGGGATGAACACTGAAGCTTTCTTT. This codes for CAWSSGMNTEAFF. This chain uses TRBV30 with TRBJ1-1; maybe TRBD1 (5 bases). Deletions cut 2 bases from V and 0 bases from J, with 7 bases between. The CDR3 totals 13 residues. Germline V CDR1 and CDR2: GTSNPN, SVGIG (reference sequence). The complete variable domain, with remaining parts taken from reference TRBV30 and TRBJ1-1, reads SQTIHQWPATLVQPVGSPLSLECTVEGTSNPNLYWYRQAAGRGLQLLFYSVGIGQISSEVPQNLSASRPQDRQFILSSKKLLLSDSGFYLCAWSSGMNTEAFFGQGTRLTVV.